This passage covers 9 T cell receptor beta chains from one sample sequenced in a study of cytomegalovirus exposure and HLA in healthy donors. TCRdb's copy holds only in-frame clones and misses some; the assay was immunoSEQ multiplex PCR. The sample has around 200,000 clones; around 81% are singletons. Source material: PBMCs. The receptors shown here come from a woman aged 18-29 years in good health and CMV-seropositive.

The chain combines TRBV5-6 with TRBJ2-5; a possible D gene is TRBD1 (6 bases). Trimming removed 2 bases at V and 2 bases at J, with 7 bases between. CDR3 size: 13 residues. CDR1 is SGHDT, CDR2 YYEEEE, per germline. The CDR3 sequence is CASSLGQQETQYF. DNA for the CDR3: TGTGCCAGCAGCTTAGGACAGCAAGAGACCCAGTACTTC.

J is TRBJ1-1 and V is TRBV15, with D possibly TRBD1 on 5 matching bases. The CDR3 has 15 amino acids. The germline CDR1 and CDR2 sequences are LNHNV and YYDKDF (reference sequence). Trimming took off 0 bases at V and 4 bases at J, with 12 bases between the two ends. The chain's CDR3 is CATSREEGRGTEAFF. In nucleotides, the CDR3 is TGTGCCACCAGCAGAGAGGAGGGACGCGGCACTGAAGCTTTCTTT.

This sequence joins TRBV5-8 and TRBJ1-1; possible D gene TRBD1, 5 bases. In germline, CDR1 is SGHTS, CDR2 YDEGEE. This CDR3 is 13 amino acids long. V was clipped by 5 bases and J by 4 bases, with 12 bases between them. The CDR3 loop reads CASRKGLGTEAFF. DNA of the CDR3: TGTGCCAGCAGAAAGGGGTTGGGCACTGAAGCTTTCTTT.

This chain joins TRBV4-2 and TRBJ2-3; TRBD2 matches 7 bases. V lost 0 bases and J lost 0; bases outside the gene matches: 12. Germline CDR1 LGHNA, CDR2 YNFKEQ. The CDR3 consists of 19 residues. The CDR3 region is CASSQDEVSGTSSTDTQYF. Here the CDR3 DNA reads TGTGCCAGCAGCCAAGACGAAGTCAGCGGGACTTCTAGCACAGATACGCAGTATTTT.

The J gene is TRBJ1-2, the V gene TRBV9, with 8 bases identical to TRBD1. There are 14 residues in the CDR3. The V and J ends lost 4 bases and 4 bases, in that order; junction bases with no gene match: 6. Germline V gene sequence: CDR1 SGDLS, CDR2 YYNGEE. DNA for the CDR3: TGTGCCAGCAGCCAGGGGACAGGCACCTATGGCTACACCTTC. It encodes CASSQGTGTYGYTF.

This clone was picked up a small number of times. J is TRBJ1-2 and V is TRBV20-1; D may be TRBD1 (6 bases). Trimming stripped 3 bases from V and 8 bases from J, with 10 bases between. Germline CDR1 DFQATT, CDR2 SNEGSKA (reference sequence). This CDR3 comprises 11 residues. The CDR3 sequence is CSASGDRGYTF. CDR3 coding DNA: TGCAGTGCTAGCGGTGACAGGGGCTACACCTTC.

The V call is TRBV5-1, the J call TRBJ1-1, with 9 bases that match TRBD1. The CDR3 spans 15 residues. V lost 4 bases, J lost 1 base, and 5 bases stayed unmatched. Germline V gene data show CDR1 as SGHRS and CDR2 as YFSETQ. CDR3 in amino acids: CASSPDRGWNTEAFF. In DNA form, the CDR3 reads TGCGCCAGCAGCCCAGACAGGGGGTGGAACACTGAAGCTTTCTTT.

The chain couples TRBV10-3 to TRBJ1-1; 9 bases are shared with TRBD1. V lost 11 bases and J lost 0; bases outside the gene matches: 4. The CDR3 consists of 13 residues. The germline V gene has CDR1 ENHRY and CDR2 SYGVKD. The CDR3 coding sequence is TGTGCCTTCCGGGACAGGGTGAACACTGAAGCTTTCTTT. It codes for CAFRDRVNTEAFF.

The rearrangement links TRBV6-5 to TRBJ2-5; D is unclear. Per germline, CDR1 MNHEY and CDR2 SVGAGI. The CDR3 spans 14 residues. V dropped 0 bases and J dropped 5 bases, with 10 bases sitting between them. The CDR3 sequence is CASSYSYSKETQYF. CDR3 in DNA: TGTGCCAGCAGTTACTCATACTCCAAGGAGACCCAGTACTTC.